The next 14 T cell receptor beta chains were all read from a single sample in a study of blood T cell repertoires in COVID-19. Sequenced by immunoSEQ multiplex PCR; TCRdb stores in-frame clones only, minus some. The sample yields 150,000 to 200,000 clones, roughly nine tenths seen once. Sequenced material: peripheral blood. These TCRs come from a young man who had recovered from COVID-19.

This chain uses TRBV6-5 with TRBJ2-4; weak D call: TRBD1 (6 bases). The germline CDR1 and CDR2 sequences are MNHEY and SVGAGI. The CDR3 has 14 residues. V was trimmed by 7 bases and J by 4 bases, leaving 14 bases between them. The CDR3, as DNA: TGTGCCAGCAATCATGAGGGGGAGAAAAACATTCAGTACTTC. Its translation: CASNHEGEKNIQYF.

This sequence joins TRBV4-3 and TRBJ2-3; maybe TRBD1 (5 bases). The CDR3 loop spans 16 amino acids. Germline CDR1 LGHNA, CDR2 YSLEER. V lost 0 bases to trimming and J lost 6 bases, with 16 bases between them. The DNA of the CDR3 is TGCGCCAGCAGCCAAGATCTGACAGTTTATCTGGATACGCAGTATTTT. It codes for CASSQDLTVYLDTQYF.

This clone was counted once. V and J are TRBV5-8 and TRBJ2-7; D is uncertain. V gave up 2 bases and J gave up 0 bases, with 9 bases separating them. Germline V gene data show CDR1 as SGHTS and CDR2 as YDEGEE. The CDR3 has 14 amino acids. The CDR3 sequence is CASSFSRNSYEQYF. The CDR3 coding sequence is TGTGCCAGCAGCTTCTCGAGGAACTCCTACGAGCAGTACTTC.

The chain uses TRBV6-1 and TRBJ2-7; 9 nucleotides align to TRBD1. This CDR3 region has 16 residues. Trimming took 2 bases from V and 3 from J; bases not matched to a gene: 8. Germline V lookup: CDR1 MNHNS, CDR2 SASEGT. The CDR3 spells CASSELWGQGVYEQYF. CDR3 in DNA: TGTGCCAGCAGTGAACTGTGGGGACAGGGAGTCTACGAGCAGTACTTC.

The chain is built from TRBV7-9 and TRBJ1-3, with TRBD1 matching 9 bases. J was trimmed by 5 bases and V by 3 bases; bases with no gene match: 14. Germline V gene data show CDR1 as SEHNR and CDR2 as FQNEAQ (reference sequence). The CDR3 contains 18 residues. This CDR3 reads CASSLAMGDRVERNTIYF. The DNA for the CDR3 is TGTGCCAGCAGCTTGGCGATGGGGGACAGGGTGGAGAGAAACACCATATATTTT.

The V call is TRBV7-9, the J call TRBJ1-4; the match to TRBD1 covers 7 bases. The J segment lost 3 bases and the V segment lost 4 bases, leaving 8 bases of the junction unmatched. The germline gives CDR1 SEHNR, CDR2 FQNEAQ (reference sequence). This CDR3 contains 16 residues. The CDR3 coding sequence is TGTGCCAGCAGCTCTAATCCGACAGGGCCTAATGAAAAACTGTTTTTT. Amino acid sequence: CASSSNPTGPNEKLFF.

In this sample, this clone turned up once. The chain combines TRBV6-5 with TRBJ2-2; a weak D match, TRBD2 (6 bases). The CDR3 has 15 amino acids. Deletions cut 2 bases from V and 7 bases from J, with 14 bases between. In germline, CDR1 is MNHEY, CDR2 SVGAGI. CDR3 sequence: CASSYTGERDGELFF. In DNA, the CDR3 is TGTGCCAGCAGTTACACGGGGGAACGGGACGGGGAGCTGTTTTTT.

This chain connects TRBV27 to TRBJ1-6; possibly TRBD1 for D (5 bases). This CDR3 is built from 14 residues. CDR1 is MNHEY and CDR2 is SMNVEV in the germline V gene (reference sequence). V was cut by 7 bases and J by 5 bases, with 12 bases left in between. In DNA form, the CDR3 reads TGTGCCAGCAAGGAGGGACGGCATAATTCACCCCTCCACTTT. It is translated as CASKEGRHNSPLHF.

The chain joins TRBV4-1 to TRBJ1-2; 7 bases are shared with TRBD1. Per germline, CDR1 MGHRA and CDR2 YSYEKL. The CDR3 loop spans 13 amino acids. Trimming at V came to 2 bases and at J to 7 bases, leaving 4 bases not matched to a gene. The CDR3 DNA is TGCGCCAGCAGCCAAATGACAGGGACTGGCTACACCTTC. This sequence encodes CASSQMTGTGYTF.

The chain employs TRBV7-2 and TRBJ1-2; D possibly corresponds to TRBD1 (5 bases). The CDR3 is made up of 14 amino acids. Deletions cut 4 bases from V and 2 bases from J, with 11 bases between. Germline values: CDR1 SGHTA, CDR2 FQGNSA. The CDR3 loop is CASSSRGENYGYTF. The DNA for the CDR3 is TGTGCCAGCAGCTCTCGGGGGGAGAACTATGGCTACACCTTC.

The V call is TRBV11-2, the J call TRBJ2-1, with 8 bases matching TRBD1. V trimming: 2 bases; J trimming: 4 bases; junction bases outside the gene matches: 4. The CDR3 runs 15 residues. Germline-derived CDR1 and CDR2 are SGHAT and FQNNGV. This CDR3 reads CASSLYGQGYNEQFF. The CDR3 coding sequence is TGTGCCAGCAGCTTATACGGACAGGGATACAATGAGCAGTTCTTC.

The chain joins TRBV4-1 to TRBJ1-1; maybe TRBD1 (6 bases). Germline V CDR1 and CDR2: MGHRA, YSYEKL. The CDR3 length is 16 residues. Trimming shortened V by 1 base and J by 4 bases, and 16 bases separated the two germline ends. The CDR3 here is CASSQVVTGVFTEAFF. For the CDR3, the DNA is TGCGCCAGCAGCCAAGTAGTGACAGGAGTTTTCACTGAAGCTTTCTTT.

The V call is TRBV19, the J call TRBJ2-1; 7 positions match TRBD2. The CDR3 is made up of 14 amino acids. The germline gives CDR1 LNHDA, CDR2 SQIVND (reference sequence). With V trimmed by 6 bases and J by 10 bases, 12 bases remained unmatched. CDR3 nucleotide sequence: TGTGCCAGTAGGGAAAACGGGCGGGAGCGGGAGCAGTTCTTC. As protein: CASRENGREREQFF.

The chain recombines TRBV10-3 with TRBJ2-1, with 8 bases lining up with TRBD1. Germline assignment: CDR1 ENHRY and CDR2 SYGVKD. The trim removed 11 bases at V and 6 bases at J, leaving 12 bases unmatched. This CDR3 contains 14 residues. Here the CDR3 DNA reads TGTGCCGTCGCCCCCATCACAGGGGGCAATGAGCAGTTCTTC. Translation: CAVAPITGGNEQFF.